This is a list of T cell receptor beta chains from one sample in a study of cytomegalovirus exposure and HLA in healthy donors. The method was immunoSEQ multiplex PCR; TCRdb's version includes in-frame clones alone and lacks a portion of them. This sample yields 95,000 to 120,000 clones, of which under 97% are seen a single time; roughly 0.67% belongs to the top ten. The sequenced material came from PBMCs. These receptors came from a woman in her late teens or twenties in good health and CMV-seronegative. CDR3s include the opening cysteine and the closing phenylalanine or tryptophan. A D gene is named only where the DNA matches it firmly. Clone size appears in some rows only: once, few, many, or a class for an expanded clone.

-,TRBJ1-6,TRBD1,TRBV28,CASSPPGTVNSPLHF,TGTGCCAGCAGTCCACCCGGGACAGTGAATTCACCCCTCCACTTT
-,TRBJ2-7,TRBD1,TRBV6-5,CASSYSGDSSYEQYF,TGTGCCAGCAGTTACTCGGGGGACAGCTCCTACGAGCAGTACTTC
-,TRBJ2-1,-,TRBV5-5,CASSSPGLPLRHEQFF,TGTGCCAGCAGCTCACCGGGACTGCCACTAAGGCATGAGCAGTTCTTC
-,TRBJ1-3,-,TRBV7-2,CASSSELGVGNTIYF,TGTGCCAGCAGCTCCGAATTAGGGGTTGGAAACACCATATATTTT
once,TRBJ2-1,-,TRBV4-3,CASSLGHRYNEQFF,TGCGCCAGCAGCCTGGGACACCGCTACAATGAGCAGTTCTTC
once,TRBJ2-2,-,TRBV2,CASKGDVEAGELFF,TGTGCCAGCAAAGGGGATGTAGAAGCCGGGGAGCTGTTTTTT
-,TRBJ2-2,-,TRBV21-1,CASSPCGGLAETGELFF,TGTGCCAGCAGCCCCTGTGGGGGACTAGCGGAGACCGGGGAGCTGTTTTTT
-,TRBJ2-1,TRBD2,TRBV9,CASSRTSWGEQFF,TGTGCCAGCAGCCGGACTAGTTGGGGTGAGCAGTTCTTC
-,TRBJ2-2,-,TRBV5-1,CASSLTDTGELFF,TGCGCCAGCAGCTTGACAGACACCGGGGAGCTGTTTTTT
-,TRBJ2-2,-,TRBV11-3,CASSPGARAGDVGELFF,TGTGCCAGCAGCCCTGGGGCTCGGGCAGGGGATGTCGGGGAGCTGTTTTTT
once,TRBJ1-3,-,TRBV4-1,CASSQEDKDKNTIYF,TGCGCCAGCAGCCAAGAGGACAAGGACAAAAACACCATATATTTT
-,TRBJ1-1,-,TRBV5-6,CASSSGQNTEAFF,TGTGCCAGCAGCTCCGGACAAAACACTGAAGCTTTCTTT
-,TRBJ1-4,TRBD1,TRBV6-1,CASSSGQGREKLFF,TGTGCCAGCAGTTCCGGACAGGGGAGAGAAAAACTGTTTTTT
-,TRBJ2-2,-,TRBV7-6,CASSSVTGELFF,TGTGCCAGCAGCTCTGTAACCGGGGAGCTGTTTTTT
-,TRBJ2-3,TRBD1,TRBV5-6,CASSLPGTDLDTQYF,TGTGCCAGCAGCTTGCCCGGGACAGACCTAGATACGCAGTATTTT
once,TRBJ2-2,-,TRBV11-2,CASSTAAGELFF,TGTGCCAGCAGCACAGCAGCCGGGGAGCTGTTTTTT
-,TRBJ2-2,-,TRBV4-3,CASSPQARAQTNTGELFF,TGCGCCAGCAGCCCACAGGCTCGGGCGCAGACGAACACCGGGGAGCTGTTTTTT
-,TRBJ1-1,TRBD1,TRBV5-4,CASTRDSHMNTEAFF,TGTGCCAGCACCAGGGACAGCCATATGAACACTGAAGCTTTCTTT
once,TRBJ1-5,-,TRBV19,CASTPVGGSNQPQHF,TGTGCCAGTACCCCCGTAGGGGGATCCAATCAGCCCCAGCATTTT
-,TRBJ2-3,TRBD2,TRBV28,CASSAGGRDTQYF,TGTGCCAGCAGTGCGGGGGGAAGGGATACGCAGTATTTT
-,TRBJ1-3,-,TRBV18,CASSPQREIGNTIYF,TGTGCCAGCTCACCACAGCGGGAGATTGGAAACACCATATATTTT
-,TRBJ2-7,TRBD1,TRBV28,CASSNQGEEQYF,TGTGCCAGCAGTAACCAGGGGGAAGAGCAGTACTTC
-,TRBJ2-7,-,TRBV27,CASSLFGENEQYF,TGTGCCAGCAGTTTATTCGGTGAGAACGAGCAGTACTTC
-,TRBJ2-1,TRBD2,TRBV4-3,CASSQGVAGAGEQFF,TGCGCCAGCAGCCAAGGGGTAGCGGGGGCCGGTGAGCAGTTCTTC
-,TRBJ2-1,TRBD1,TRBV7-9,CASSFFTGVVSNNEQFF,TGTGCCAGCAGCTTTTTTACAGGGGTGGTCTCTAACAATGAGCAGTTCTTC
-,TRBJ1-2,-,TRBV10-3,CAISASQAGGYTF,TGTGCCATCAGTGCCTCGCAGGCAGGCGGCTACACCTTC